These T cell receptor beta chains were read from a single sample in a study of T cell responses to AZD1222 COVID-19 vaccine. Here immunoSEQ multiplex PCR was the method, and the copy in TCRdb shows in-frame clones only, minus some. The sample contains 80,000 or so clones, about 80% of which appear only once. The sequencing here drew on peripheral blood, taken 28 days after the second dose of the MenACWY control vaccine. The source of these receptors is an adult who received the MenACWY meningococcal vaccine as a control. Both conserved end residues are part of each CDR3. D genes are given only for firm matches. For some rows the clone size is stated as once, few or many, or as a class when expanded; others skip it.

J gene,D gene,clone size,V gene,CDR3 DNA,CDR3 protein
TRBJ1-2,.,.,TRBV7-9,TGTGCCAGCAGCCCGGGAGAGGTCGGGGGCGGCTACACCTTC,CASSPGEVGGGYTF
TRBJ2-7,TRBD1,.,TRBV20-1,TGCAGTGCTAGTCCCCCGGACAGGGGCCAGTACTTC,CSASPPDRGQYF
TRBJ1-1,.,.,TRBV6-5,TGTGCCAGCAGTTCAGAGACTGAAGCTTTCTTT,CASSSETEAFF
TRBJ1-6,.,.,TRBV21-1,TGTGCCAGCAGCAAATTTTTCGGGGAGGGGCCTAATTCACCCCTCCACTTT,CASSKFFGEGPNSPLHF
TRBJ1-1,.,.,TRBV9,TGTGCCAGCAGTCCTGCCCAGCGTGGAGGGAGGATTTTTCAAGCTTTCTTT,CASSPAQRGGRIFQAFF
TRBJ1-1,TRBD1,.,TRBV7-8,TGTGCCAGCAGCCTCCGGGACAGGGGGTCGAACACTGAAGCTTTCTTT,CASSLRDRGSNTEAFF
TRBJ2-2,.,.,TRBV2,TGTGCCAGCACACTGAAGAACACCGGGGAGCTGTTTTTT,CASTLKNTGELFF
TRBJ2-2,.,once,TRBV6-1,TGTGCCAGCAGTGAAGTTAGGGCCCCAAGTCGCTCGGGGAACACCGGGGAGCTGTTTTTT,CASSEVRAPSRSGNTGELFF
TRBJ1-1,TRBD1,.,TRBV5-1,TGCGCCAGCAGCGGGGCCGGGACAGCGAACACTGAAGCTTTCTTT,CASSGAGTANTEAFF
TRBJ2-7,.,few,TRBV6-5,TGTGCCACCCTGAACGGACGATACGAGCAGTACTTC,CATLNGRYEQYF
TRBJ1-2,.,.,TRBV9,TGTGCCAGCACCAAGAAAGGGGCCTATGGCTACACCTTC,CASTKKGAYGYTF
TRBJ1-5,.,medium-sized,TRBV24-1,TGTGCCACCAGTGAGGACGGGGTCCAGCCCCAGCATTTT,CATSEDGVQPQHF
TRBJ2-5,.,.,TRBV3-1/TRBV3-2,TGTGCCAGCAGCCAAGATTTCTCGCAGGGTTGGGACTTC,CASSQDFSQGWDF
TRBJ1-2,.,once,TRBV21-1,TGTGCCACCCCGCGGGGGGGCTTTGGCTACACCTTC,CATPRGGFGYTF
TRBJ2-7,.,.,TRBV27,TGTGCCAGCAGTTTGAACGAGCAGTACTTC,CASSLNEQYF
TRBJ1-1,.,.,TRBV19,TGTGCCAGTAGTATCACGCAGAACACTGAAGCTTTCTTT,CASSITQNTEAFF
TRBJ1-4,TRBD1,once,TRBV4-3,TGCGCCAGCAGCCAAGGCCTCGGGACAGGGGATGAAAAACTGTTTTTT,CASSQGLGTGDEKLFF
TRBJ1-2,TRBD1,.,TRBV14,TGTGCCAGCAGCTGGGGGCAGGGGGTCTATGGCTACACCTTC,CASSWGQGVYGYTF
TRBJ2-1,TRBD1,.,TRBV5-1,TGCGCCAGCAGCTCTGGACCAGGGGGTGAGCAGTTCTTC,CASSSGPGGEQFF
TRBJ2-7,TRBD1,once,TRBV4-2,TGTGCCAGCAGCCAAGACCTCCCGACGGACAGGGCTTACGAGCAGTACTTC,CASSQDLPTDRAYEQYF
TRBJ1-5,.,.,TRBV28,TGTGCCAGCAGCAAAGGGGGGAACCAGCCCCAGCATTTT,CASSKGGNQPQHF
TRBJ2-7,TRBD2,.,TRBV7-9,TGTGCCAGCAGCTTAGGACTAGCGGGAAGCGAGCAGTACTTC,CASSLGLAGSEQYF
TRBJ2-7,TRBD2,.,TRBV24-1,TGTGCCACCGCGGGGGAGCCCTACGAGCAGTACTTC,CATAGEPYEQYF
TRBJ2-3,.,.,TRBV7-8,TGTGCCAGCAGCTTAAACTGGGACACGATCACAGATACGCAGTATTTT,CASSLNWDTITDTQYF
TRBJ1-5,.,.,TRBV27,TGTGCCAGCAGTGGTGGGGGTGATCAGCCCCAGCATTTT,CASSGGGDQPQHF
TRBJ2-7,.,.,TRBV5-1,TGCGCCAGCAGCGGGGGCATCGGGAACGAGCAGTACTTC,CASSGGIGNEQYF
TRBJ1-1,.,few,TRBV30,TGTGCCTGGAGTGTACCCGGACAGAGTACTGAAGCTTTCTTT,CAWSVPGQSTEAFF
TRBJ2-7,.,.,TRBV7-9,TGTGCCAGCAGCTTAGGCCAGGGAGTTATTTTCTTC,CASSLGQGVIFF